This TCR beta chain derives from a study of cytomegalovirus exposure and HLA in healthy donors. Study-level information: Most genotyped donors, roughly 83% of 350 to 500, had Caucasian-associated genetic ancestry.

In the PCR, 60 Vbeta and 13 Jbeta primers were used. Repertoires were generated with immunoSEQ multiplex PCR, while TCRdb's copy carries only in-frame clones and drops some. The table includes about 37,000 clones, just under 75% detected once. The study's findings and limits: DRB1 had the most TCR associations and HLA-C the fewest, a later analysis found, with rates varying by HLA locus.

Notes on this clone: Antigen unknown.

Germline V gene sequence: CDR1 LNHNV, CDR2 YYDKDF (reference sequence). V dropped 3 bases and J dropped 8 bases, with 19 bases sitting between them. This CDR3 spans 15 amino acids. Sample: PBMCs. This TCR was recovered from a man between 25 and 39 years old in good health and CMV-seronegative. The chain carries TRBV15 and TRBJ1-2, with D perhaps matching TRBD1 (6 bases). In nucleotides, the CDR3 is TGTGCCACCAGCAGCCACCGGGACAACTCTATGGGCTACACCTTC. Its translation is CATSSHRDNSMGYTF.